This T cell receptor (beta chain) was recovered during a study of Ad26.COV2.S vaccination and SARS-CoV-2 variants. Germline V CDR1 and CDR2: SQVTM, ANQGSEA. Trimming stripped 0 bases from V and 5 bases from J, with 13 bases between. This CDR3 comprises 15 residues. This sample's treatment: approximately 18 received Ad26.COV2.S at low or high dose, single or two shots; 5 received placebo; per-sample allocation not given. Repertoires come from day 63 after the first vaccine or placebo injection. Expressing Wuhan-strain SARS-CoV-2 spike, an Ad26 vector served as the vaccine. Sequenced by immunoSEQ multiplex PCR; TCRdb stores in-frame clones only, minus some. The table has about 320,000 clones, 86% seen once.

The starting material was peripheral blood, obtained in a trial of Ad26.COV2.S vaccine versus placebo. The chain has TRBV29-1 and TRBJ1-4; D perhaps matches TRBD1 (5 bases). The clonotype was recovered from a person between 18 and 60 years old who received the Ad26.COV2.S COVID-19 vaccine or a placebo. The CDR3 spells CSVEEWDGGNEKLFF. CDR3 nucleotides: TGCAGCGTTGAAGAATGGGACGGAGGAAATGAAAAACTGTTTTTT.